A single sample gave rise to the 29 T cell receptor beta chains below, sequenced in a study of CD8+ T cells in alopecia areata. Documented treatment: oral pan-JAK inhibitor, 5-10 mg twice daily. The authors extracted RNA and reverse transcribed it into cDNA as the sequencing template. The table came from immunoSEQ multiplex PCR; TCRdb's copy has only in-frame clones and leaves some out. The sample includes 200,000 to 250,000 clones, roughly two fifths seen only once; the top ten take approximately 2.9%. The sample was CD4+ T cells sorted from blood, taken around week 37, from a patient treated with tofacitinib. All receptors derive from a human donor with alopecia areata.

This clone was seen only once. The chain joins TRBV29-1 to TRBJ1-4; 7 bases map to TRBD1. J gave up 7 bases and V 5 bases, and 7 bases lay outside the gene matches. From germline, CDR1 is SQVTM and CDR2 ANQGSEA. There are 13 residues in the CDR3. DNA for the CDR3: TGCAGCGTTCAGGGGGGAAACGCTGAAAAACTGTTTTTT. Amino acids: CSVQGGNAEKLFF.

This clone was counted a few times. The V gene is TRBV6-6, the J gene TRBJ2-7, with D possibly being TRBD2 (5 bases). This CDR3 region has 12 residues. Germline CDR1 is MNHNY and CDR2 is SVGAGI (reference sequence). V was clipped by 6 bases and J by 4 bases, with 10 bases between them. In DNA form, the CDR3 reads TGTGCCAGCAGCCCTGAGGGTTACGAGCAGTACTTC. Its translation: CASSPEGYEQYF.

The chain links TRBV9 to TRBJ2-2; 10 nucleotides line up with TRBD1. CDR3 length: 15 residues. V dropped 2 bases and J dropped 7; count of bases not matched to a gene: 5. CDR1 and CDR2 from the germline V gene are SGDLS and YYNGEE. The DNA of the CDR3 is TGTGCCAGCAGCGTCAAGACAGGGGGCGGCGGGGAGCTGTTTTTT. Its protein is CASSVKTGGGGELFF.

This clone has a handful of counts. V is TRBV6-5 and J is TRBJ1-2, with D unclear. Germline CDR1 and CDR2: MNHEY and SVGAGI. The CDR3 consists of 14 residues. Deletions cut 5 bases from V and 1 base from J, with 11 bases between. This CDR3 reads CASSPNRLNYGYTF. CDR3 nucleotide sequence: TGTGCCAGCAGTCCCAACAGACTTAACTATGGCTACACCTTC.

The chain links TRBV7-2 to TRBJ1-2; 8 bases agree with TRBD1. This CDR3 is 15 amino acids long. With 1 base clipped from V and 7 bases from J, the junction kept 8 bases outside the gene matches. Germline V gene sequence: CDR1 SGHTA, CDR2 FQGNSA. The CDR3 here is CASSLDSGGGSGYTF. The DNA of the CDR3 is TGTGCCAGCAGCTTAGACTCAGGGGGCGGAAGTGGCTACACCTTC.

Comments on this clone: One end of the junction does not line up with germline, which may come from a read error. This sequence joins TRBV20-1 and TRBJ2-1, with no clear D. Looked up from germline, CDR1 is DFQATT and CDR2 is SNEGSKA (reference sequence). CDR3 length: 8 amino acids. The CDR3 is CSARPKLF. The CDR3 DNA reads TGCAGTGCTAGACCAAAGCTCTTC.

The CDR3 region is CASSLRDSPEDEQFF. In DNA form, the CDR3 reads TGTGCCAGCAGCCTCCGGGACAGTCCAGAGGATGAGCAGTTCTTC. The chain links TRBV14 to TRBJ2-1, with TRBD1 matching over 7 bases. CDR1 and CDR2 (germline): SGHDN, FVKESK. V lost 4 bases and J lost 8; bases outside the gene matches: 11. This CDR3 comprises 15 residues.

This clone was recorded a few times. This chain connects TRBV5-1 to TRBJ2-1; tentative D call: TRBD2 (6 bases). The CDR3 length is 15 residues. V lost 4 bases, J lost 1 base, and 12 bases lay in between. The V gene's germline CDR1 is SGHRS and CDR2 YFSETQ. The CDR3 is CASSLSGLSYNEQFF. In DNA form, the CDR3 reads TGCGCCAGCAGCCTTAGCGGACTATCCTACAATGAGCAGTTCTTC.

This chain links TRBV7-9 with TRBJ2-1; D might be TRBD2 (7 bases). The CDR3 spans 15 residues. In germline, CDR1 is SEHNR, CDR2 FQNEAQ (reference sequence). Trimming stripped 9 bases from V and 4 bases from J, with 19 bases between. CDR3 sequence reads: CASTSVRGTYNEQFF. The CDR3 region has the DNA TGTGCCAGTACTAGCGTCAGGGGTACGTACAATGAGCAGTTCTTC.

A word on this clone: This sample also contains other DNA sequences that code for the same CDR3. This chain uses TRBV10-3 with TRBJ2-7; 7 bases match TRBD1. The CDR3 is 12 amino acids. With 4 bases clipped from V and 4 bases from J, the junction kept 1 base outside the gene matches. Germline-derived CDR1 and CDR2 are ENHRY and SYGVKD. The CDR3 DNA reads as TGTGCCATCAGTGGACAGGGTTACGAGCAGTACTTC. Amino acid sequence: CAISGQGYEQYF.

The V and J genes are TRBV29-1 and TRBJ2-1; the D call may be TRBD1 or TRBD2 (5 bases each). V was shortened by 8 bases and J by 10 bases, with 27 bases between the two germline ends. The CDR3 extends over 15 amino acids. Germline V gene sequence: CDR1 SQVTM, CDR2 ANQGSEA. The CDR3 coding sequence is TGCAGCTACCAGCGAGGACTTGACAGTCTCGGGGAGCAGTTCTTC. Protein sequence: CSYQRGLDSLGEQFF.

This sequence joins TRBV29-1 and TRBJ2-7, with 8 bases fitting TRBD2. V dropped 4 bases and J dropped 5; count of bases not matched to a gene: 7. The CDR3 has 13 amino acids. Per germline, CDR1 SQVTM and CDR2 ANQGSEA. The CDR3 DNA reads as TGCAGCGTTGCGCCCAGCGGGAGCAACGAGCAGTACTTC. Amino acids: CSVAPSGSNEQYF.

The V gene is TRBV5-1, the J gene TRBJ2-7, with TRBD1 as a possible D gene (6 bases). The CDR3 is 14 amino acids. Germline CDR1 reads SGHRS; CDR2 reads YFSETQ. V was cut by 2 bases and J by 4 bases, with 13 bases left in between. The CDR3 DNA follows: TGCGCCAGCAGCTTCCGAACAGGGAGTTACGAGCAGTACTTC. This gives the protein CASSFRTGSYEQYF.

The chain couples TRBV30 to TRBJ2-7, with D possibly being TRBD2 (6 bases). Germline V gives CDR1 GTSNPN, CDR2 SVGIG (reference sequence). The CDR3 consists of 14 residues. Trimming took off 0 bases at V and 0 bases at J, with 9 bases between the two ends. The chain's CDR3 is CAWSVGGDSYEQYF. The CDR3 bases are TGTGCCTGGAGTGTGGGCGGGGACTCCTACGAGCAGTACTTC. The complete variable domain, with remaining parts taken from reference TRBV30 and TRBJ2-7, reads SQTIHQWPATLVQPVGSPLSLECTVEGTSNPNLYWYRQAAGRGLQLLFYSVGIGQISSEVPQNLSASRPQDRQFILSSKKLLLSDSGFYLCAWSVGGDSYEQYFGPGTRLTVT.

V usage is TRBV30 and J usage is TRBJ1-2; possibly TRBD1 for D (6 bases). CDR1 is GTSNPN, CDR2 SVGIG, per germline (reference sequence). V lost 6 bases to trimming and J lost 4 bases, with 9 bases between them. The CDR3 loop spans 11 amino acids. The CDR3 nucleotides read TGTGCCTGTGGACAGACCTATGGCTACACCTTC. It is translated as CACGQTYGYTF.

To note about this clone: A read error may produce the germline difference seen at one junction end. This chain connects TRBV6-6 to TRBJ1-2; D is ambiguous. CDR1 is MNHNY, CDR2 SVGAGI, per germline (reference sequence). The CDR3 spans 11 residues. DNA for the CDR3: TGTGCCAGCAGTTACCTATCAAATCCGTTCTTC. Its protein product is CASSYLSNPFF.

The rearrangement uses TRBV30 and TRBJ1-2; D remains unclear. Germline values: CDR1 GTSNPN, CDR2 SVGIG (reference sequence). V shed 2 bases and J shed 2 bases, with 6 bases lying between them. The CDR3 covers 12 residues. CDR3 residues: CAWSSGNYGYTF. CDR3 DNA: TGTGCCTGGAGTTCTGGAAACTATGGCTACACCTTC. Full variable domain (rest looked up from reference TRBV30 and TRBJ1-2): SQTIHQWPATLVQPVGSPLSLECTVEGTSNPNLYWYRQAAGRGLQLLFYSVGIGQISSEVPQNLSASRPQDRQFILSSKKLLLSDSGFYLCAWSSGNYGYTFGSGTRLTVV.

The chain couples TRBV7-9 to TRBJ1-5; D uncertain. CDR3 length: 13 residues. The germline V and J ends were trimmed by 5 bases and 2 bases, with 7 bases remaining between them. Germline loops: CDR1 SEHNR, CDR2 FQNEAQ (reference sequence). CDR3 sequence reads: CASSRDGNQPQHF. CDR3 coding DNA: TGTGCCAGCAGCCGCGACGGCAATCAGCCCCAGCATTTT.

The rearrangement uses TRBV7-2 and TRBJ2-1, with D perhaps matching TRBD2 (5 bases). V gave up 5 bases and J gave up 0 bases, with 14 bases separating them. The CDR3 extends over 16 amino acids. In germline, CDR1 is SGHTA, CDR2 FQGNSA. This CDR3 is CASSTRPGSSYNEQFF. The CDR3 DNA reads as TGTGCCAGCAGCACGCGGCCTGGGAGCTCCTACAATGAGCAGTTCTTC.

The chain combines TRBV27 with TRBJ2-3; 13 bases fit TRBD2. The V gene end was trimmed by 5 bases and the J gene end by 4 bases; junction bases not matched to a gene: 12. The CDR3 contains 18 residues. From germline, CDR1 is MNHEY and CDR2 SMNVEV (reference sequence). CDR3 coding DNA: TGTGCCAGCAGTCCCGTTGGGACTAGCGGGGTCTTATCAGATACGCAGTATTTT. Translated: CASSPVGTSGVLSDTQYF.

V gene TRBV20-1 combines with J gene TRBJ1-1; D perhaps matches TRBD1 (5 bases). Trimming left V 6 bases short and J 11 bases short, with 13 bases between. The CDR3 has 10 residues. The germline gives CDR1 DFQATT, CDR2 SNEGSKA (reference sequence). The CDR3 coding sequence is TGCAGTGCAAACCGAGGGGACGCTTTCTTT. Translation: CSANRGDAFF.

This clone occurred once. This rearrangement joins TRBV7-7 to TRBJ2-5; D might be TRBD2 (6 bases). V lost 5 bases to trimming and J lost 3 bases, with 13 bases between them. Germline V gene data show CDR1 as SSHAT and CDR2 as FNYEAQ (reference sequence). The CDR3 totals 14 residues. CDR3 amino acids: CASSRSGLKETQYF. CDR3 DNA: TGTGCCAGCAGCCGAAGCGGGTTGAAAGAGACCCAGTACTTC.

This clone occurred a few times. The chain uses TRBV30 and TRBJ2-3; a possible D gene is TRBD2 (5 bases). Trimming removed 4 bases from V and 2 bases from J, with 10 bases in between. This CDR3 comprises 13 residues. The V gene's germline CDR1 is GTSNPN and CDR2 SVGIG (reference sequence). The CDR3 region has the DNA TGTGCCTGGAATCCCGGGGTCACAGATACGCAGTATTTT. Translating gives CAWNPGVTDTQYF.

V gene TRBV27 combines with J gene TRBJ2-2, with 8 positions matching TRBD1. V gave up 5 bases and J gave up 8 bases; unmatched junction bases: 4. The CDR3 runs to 13 residues. CDR1 MNHEY and CDR2 SMNVEV come from the germline V gene (reference sequence). CDR3 loop: CASSLRTGGELFF. The CDR3 region has the DNA TGTGCCAGCAGTCTGAGGACAGGGGGGGAGCTGTTTTTT.

This clone has a handful of counts. The DNA is omitted, as the CDR3 cannot be located on it reliably, and the CDR3 follows TCRdb's listing. The chain carries TRBV29-1 and TRBJ2-7. 12 amino acids form the CDR3, both terminal residues included. Germline assignment: CDR1 SQVTM and CDR2 ANQGSEA. The CDR3 reads CSVTRRAGEQYF.

This clone appeared a few times. The chain couples TRBV7-3 to TRBJ2-1; TRBD2 might be the D (6 bases). In germline, CDR1 is SGHTA, CDR2 FQGTGA. V lost 5 bases, J lost 2 bases, and 13 bases lay in between. The CDR3 is made up of 15 amino acids. The CDR3 sequence is CASSPAAGTYNEQFF. DNA of the CDR3: TGTGCCAGCAGCCCCGCGGCGGGGACCTACAATGAGCAGTTCTTC.

This chain uses TRBV27 with TRBJ1-2; tentative D call: TRBD1 (5 bases). The ends were cut back, 6 bases at V and 4 bases at J, with 12 bases in the middle. CDR1 is MNHEY, CDR2 SMNVEV, per germline (reference sequence). This CDR3 spans 13 amino acids. The chain's CDR3 is CASRAGGRYGYTF. Here the CDR3 DNA reads TGTGCCAGCAGGGCGGGGGGACGCTATGGCTACACCTTC.

This clone was picked up a small number of times. The chain uses TRBV29-1 and TRBJ2-3; D not certain. Germline values: CDR1 SQVTM, CDR2 ANQGSEA. V was trimmed by 6 bases and J by 1 base, leaving 17 bases between them. The CDR3 spans 15 residues. CDR3 DNA: TGCAGCGTGGGATTCTCCCGCCCGGGCACAGATACGCAGTATTTT. Encoded protein: CSVGFSRPGTDTQYF.

This clone was picked up one time. The chain joins TRBV2 to TRBJ1-2; no clear D gene. The CDR3 contains 13 residues. CDR1 SNHLY and CDR2 FYNNEI come from the germline V gene. The V gene lost 2 bases and the J gene lost 4 bases, with 8 bases spanning the gap. The CDR3 spells CASSETGSYGYTF. The DNA for the CDR3 is TGTGCCAGCAGTGAAACGGGGAGCTATGGCTACACCTTC. Filled out from reference TRBV2 and TRBJ1-2, the complete variable domain reads EPEVTQTPSHQVTQMGQEVILRCVPISNHLYFYWYRQILGQKVEFLVSFYNNEISEKSEIFDDQFSVERPDGSNFTLKIRSTKLEDSAMYFCASSETGSYGYTFGSGTRLTVV.